Listed here is a single TCR beta chain. Authors' processing steps: Estimates of nucleated cell counts were drawn from the amplification of reference gene primers. The repertoire was sequenced with immunoSEQ multiplex PCR; TCRdb's copy has only in-frame clones and lacks some. D and trimming come from the DNA, and the V and J calls and clone size come from that table. The table includes approximately 74,000 clones, 86% detected once. The CDR3 sequence is 13 residues long. V shed 8 bases and J 2 bases; nucleotides not matched to a gene: 6. CDR1 MNHEY and CDR2 SVGAGI come from the germline V gene. This entry belongs to a study of blood T cell repertoires in COVID-19. Whole-study context: Specimens from acute and convalescent COVID-19 originated in the United States, Italy and Spain. Sample material is recorded as cDNA or gDNA derived from T cells, B-cell-depleted T cells, or PBMCs.

This clonotype was obtained from a woman between 55 and 75 years old with acute or convalescent COVID-19. The chain joins TRBV6-5 to TRBJ2-7; 7 nucleotides match TRBD1. Sequencing was done on a sample of peripheral blood. DNA of the CDR3: TGTGCCAGCGCCTCAGGGGGAACCTACGAGCAGTACTTC. This codes for CASASGGTYEQYF.